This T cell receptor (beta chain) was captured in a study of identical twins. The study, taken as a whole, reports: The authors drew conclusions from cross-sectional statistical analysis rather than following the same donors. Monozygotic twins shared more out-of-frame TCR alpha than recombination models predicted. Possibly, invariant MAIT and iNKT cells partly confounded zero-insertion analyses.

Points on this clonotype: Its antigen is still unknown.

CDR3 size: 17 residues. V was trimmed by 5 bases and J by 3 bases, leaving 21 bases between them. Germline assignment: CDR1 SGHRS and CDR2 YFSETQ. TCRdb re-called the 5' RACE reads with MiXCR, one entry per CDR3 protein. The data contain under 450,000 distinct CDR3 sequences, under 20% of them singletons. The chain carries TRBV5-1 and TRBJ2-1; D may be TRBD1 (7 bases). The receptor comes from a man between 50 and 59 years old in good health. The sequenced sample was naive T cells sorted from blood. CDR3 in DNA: TGCGCCAGCAGACCCGACAGGGCGGGGAACATCTACAATGAGCAGTTCTTC. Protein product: CASRPDRAGNIYNEQFF. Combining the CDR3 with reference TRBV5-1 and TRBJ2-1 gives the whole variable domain KAGVTQTPRYLIKTRGQQVTLSCSPISGHRSVSWYQQTPGQGLQFLFEYFSETQRNKGNFPGRFSGRQFSNSRSEMNVSTLELGDSALYLCASRPDRAGNIYNEQFFGPGTRLTVL.